The present T cell receptor (beta chain) was sequenced within a study of blood T cells in healthy people across ages. Regarding the study as a whole: Age showed a roughly linear inverse relationship with TCR beta diversity per million T cells. The diversity estimates, figures obtained from one million T cells, were considered underestimates. Diversity of TCR beta correlated strongly with naive T cell percentage.

As regards this clonotype: The antigen is not known.

Trimming cost V 6 bases and J 0 bases; bases outside gene matches: 20. The CDR3 spans 20 residues. Per germline, CDR1 MNHEY and CDR2 SVGAGI. Researchers report isolating at least 7 million PBMCs per sample. Then a second PCR, running about 6 to 12 cycles, was carried out with a sample-barcoded 5' primer and a J-beta primer mix. TCRdb reanalysed the 5' RACE reads using MiXCR and keeps one entry per CDR3 protein. The sample contains fewer than 2 million distinct CDR3 sequences, about two fifths of which appear only once. V usage is TRBV6-5 and J usage is TRBJ2-3; the match to TRBD2 covers 8 bases. The receptor's source is a human donor in good health. Sequenced input: blood. The DNA of the CDR3 is TGTGCCAGCAGCGACTCCGAACCATATTTAGCGGGGATGAGCACAGATACGCAGTATTTT. It codes for CASSDSEPYLAGMSTDTQYF.